This paragraph covers one T cell receptor beta chain sequence. With 2 bases removed from V and 10 bases from J, the gap between germline ends came to 19 bases. This CDR3 region has 15 residues. Germline loops: CDR1 SNHLY, CDR2 FYNNEI. Donation came from healthy Caucasian individuals in Russia who were aged roughly 6 to 95. These data come from a study of blood T cells in healthy people across ages. For the second PCR, which ran for about 6 to 11 cycles, a sample-barcoded 5' primer and a J-beta primer mix were used. Unique molecular identifiers of 12 random nucleotides labeled each cDNA. TCRdb re-called the 5' RACE reads with MiXCR, one entry per CDR3 protein. This table has approximately 1.5 million distinct CDR3 sequences, approximately 43% appearing once.

Sequenced sample: blood. This clonotype was obtained from a woman aged 18-29 years in good health. The rearrangement joins TRBV2 to TRBJ2-3, with TRBD2 as a possible D gene (6 bases). The CDR3 loop reads CASSERGLSVLSQYF. Here the CDR3 DNA reads TGTGCCAGCAGTGAACGGGGACTCTCAGTCCTATCGCAGTATTTT.